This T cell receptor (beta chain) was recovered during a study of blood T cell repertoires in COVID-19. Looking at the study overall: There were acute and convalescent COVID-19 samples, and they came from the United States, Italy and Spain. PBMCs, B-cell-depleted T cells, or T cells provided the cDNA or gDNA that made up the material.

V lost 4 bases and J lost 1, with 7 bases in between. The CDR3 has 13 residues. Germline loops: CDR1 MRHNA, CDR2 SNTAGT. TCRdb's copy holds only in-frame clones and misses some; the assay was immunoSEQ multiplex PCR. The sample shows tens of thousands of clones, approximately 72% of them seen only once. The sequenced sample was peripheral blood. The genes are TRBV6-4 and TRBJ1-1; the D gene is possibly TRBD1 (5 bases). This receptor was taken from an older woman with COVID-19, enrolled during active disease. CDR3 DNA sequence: TGTGCCAGCAGTGTCGGGGGGAACACTGAAGCTTTCTTT. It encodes CASSVGGNTEAFF.